This T cell receptor beta chain emerged from a study of PD-L1 blockade in urothelial cancer. Study context: When patients started atezolizumab in the mid-2010s, it was given at 1,200 mg intravenously every 3 weeks. Blood analysis took place 3 weeks (second dose) and 6 weeks after treatment start. The study recovered a median of 141,255 T cells per blood sample.

Overall study findings and caveats: Pretreatment TCR clonality in blood under the median foretold superior survival.

With 1 base removed from V and 0 bases from J, the gap between germline ends came to 8 bases. Germline V CDR1 and CDR2: LGHNA, YNFKEQ. The CDR3 runs 15 residues. A word on this clone: The antigen is not known.

The method was immunoSEQ multiplex PCR; TCRdb's version includes in-frame clones alone and lacks a portion of them. The table lists some 50,000 clones, roughly 88% of them singletons. The time point denotes: peripheral blood 6 weeks after treatment start. The sequencing used PBMCs, collected around atezolizumab (anti-PD-L1) treatment. The V gene is TRBV4-2, the J gene TRBJ2-3, with D unresolved. The sequence came from a man aged 45-60 years with urothelial cancer. The CDR3 region is CASSQVRSSTDTQYF. In DNA form, the CDR3 reads TGTGCCAGCAGCCAAGTGCGTTCTAGCACAGATACGCAGTATTTT.